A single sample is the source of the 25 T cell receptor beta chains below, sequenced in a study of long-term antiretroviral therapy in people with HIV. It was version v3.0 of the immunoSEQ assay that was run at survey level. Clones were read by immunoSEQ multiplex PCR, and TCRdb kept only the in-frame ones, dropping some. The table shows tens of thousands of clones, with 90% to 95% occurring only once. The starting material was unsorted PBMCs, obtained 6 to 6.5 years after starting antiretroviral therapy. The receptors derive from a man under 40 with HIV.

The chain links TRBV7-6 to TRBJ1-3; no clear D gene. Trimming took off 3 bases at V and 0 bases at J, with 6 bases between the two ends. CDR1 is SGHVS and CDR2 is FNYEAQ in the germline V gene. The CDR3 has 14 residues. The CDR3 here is CASSLSISGNTIYF. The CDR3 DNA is TGTGCCAGCAGCTTGTCCATCTCTGGAAACACCATATATTTT. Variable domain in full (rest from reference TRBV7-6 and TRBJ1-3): GAGVSQSPRYKVTKRGQDVALRCDPISGHVSLYWYRQALGQGPEFLTYFNYEAQQDKSGLPNDRFSAERPEGSISTLTIQRTEQRDSAMYRCASSLSISGNTIYFGEGSWLTVV.

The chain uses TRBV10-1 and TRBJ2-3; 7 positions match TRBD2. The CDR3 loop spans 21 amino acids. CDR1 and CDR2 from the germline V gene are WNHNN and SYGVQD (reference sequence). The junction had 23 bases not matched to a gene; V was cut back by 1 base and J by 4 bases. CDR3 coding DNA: TGCGCCAGCAGTGAGTACCTACTAAGGGAAGTAAGAAATACTAGCGCAGATACGCAGTATTTT. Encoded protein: CASSEYLLREVRNTSADTQYF.

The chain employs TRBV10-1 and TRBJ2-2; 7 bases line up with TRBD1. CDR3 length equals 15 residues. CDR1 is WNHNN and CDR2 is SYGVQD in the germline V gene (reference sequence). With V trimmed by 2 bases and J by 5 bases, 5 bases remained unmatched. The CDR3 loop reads CASSESYRGTGELFF. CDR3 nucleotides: TGCGCCAGCAGTGAGAGCTACAGGGGAACCGGGGAGCTGTTTTTT.

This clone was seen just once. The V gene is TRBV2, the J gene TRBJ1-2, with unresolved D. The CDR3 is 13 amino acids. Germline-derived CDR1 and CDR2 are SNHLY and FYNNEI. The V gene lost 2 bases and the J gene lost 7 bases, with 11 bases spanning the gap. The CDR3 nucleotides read TGTGCCAGCAGTGAACAACCAATTGGTGGCTACACCTTC. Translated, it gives CASSEQPIGGYTF.

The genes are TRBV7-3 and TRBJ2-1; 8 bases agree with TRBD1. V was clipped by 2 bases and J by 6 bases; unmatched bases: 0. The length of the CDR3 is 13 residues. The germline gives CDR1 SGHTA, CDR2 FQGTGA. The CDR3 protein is CASSLQGANEQFF. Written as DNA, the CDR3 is TGTGCCAGCAGCTTACAGGGGGCCAATGAGCAGTTCTTC.

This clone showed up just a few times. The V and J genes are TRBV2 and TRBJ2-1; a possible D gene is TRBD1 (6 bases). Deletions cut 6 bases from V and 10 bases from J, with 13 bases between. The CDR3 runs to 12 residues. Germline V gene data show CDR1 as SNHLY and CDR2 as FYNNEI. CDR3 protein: CASSPQGSEQFF. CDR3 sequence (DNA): TGTGCCAGCAGCCCACAGGGCTCCGAGCAGTTCTTC.

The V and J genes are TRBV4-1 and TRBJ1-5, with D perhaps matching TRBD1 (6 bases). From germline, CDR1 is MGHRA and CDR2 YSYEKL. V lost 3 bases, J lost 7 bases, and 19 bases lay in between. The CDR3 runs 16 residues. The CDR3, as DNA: TGCGCCAGCAGCCAGCTGGCGGCAGGGGCGAACCAGCCCCAGCATTTT. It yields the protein CASSQLAAGANQPQHF.

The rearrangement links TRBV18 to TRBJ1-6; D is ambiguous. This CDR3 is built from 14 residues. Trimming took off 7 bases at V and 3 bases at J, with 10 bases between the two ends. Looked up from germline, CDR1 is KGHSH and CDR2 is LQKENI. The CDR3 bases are TGTGCCAGCTGCCCAGCAAACTATAATTCACCCCTCCACTTT. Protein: CASCPANYNSPLHF.

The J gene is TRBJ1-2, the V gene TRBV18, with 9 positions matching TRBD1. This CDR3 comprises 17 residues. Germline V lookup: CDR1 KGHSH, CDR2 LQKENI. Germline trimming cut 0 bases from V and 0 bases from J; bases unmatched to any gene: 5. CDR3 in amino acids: CASSPPARQGANYGYTF. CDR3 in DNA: TGTGCCAGCTCACCACCTGCCAGACAGGGGGCTAACTATGGCTACACCTTC.

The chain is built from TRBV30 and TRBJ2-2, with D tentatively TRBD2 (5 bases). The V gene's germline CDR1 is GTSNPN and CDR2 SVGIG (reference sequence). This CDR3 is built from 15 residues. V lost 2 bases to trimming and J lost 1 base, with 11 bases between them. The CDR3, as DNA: TGTGCCTGGAGTCCCTCACTAGAGAACACCGGGGAGCTGTTTTTT. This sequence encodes CAWSPSLENTGELFF.

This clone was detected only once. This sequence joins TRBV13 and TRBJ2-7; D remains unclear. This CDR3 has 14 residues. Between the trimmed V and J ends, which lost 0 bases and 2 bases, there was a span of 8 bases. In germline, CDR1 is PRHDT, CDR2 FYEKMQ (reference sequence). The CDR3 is CASSLGVSTYEQYF. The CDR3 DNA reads TGTGCCAGCAGCTTAGGGGTCAGTACCTACGAGCAGTACTTC.

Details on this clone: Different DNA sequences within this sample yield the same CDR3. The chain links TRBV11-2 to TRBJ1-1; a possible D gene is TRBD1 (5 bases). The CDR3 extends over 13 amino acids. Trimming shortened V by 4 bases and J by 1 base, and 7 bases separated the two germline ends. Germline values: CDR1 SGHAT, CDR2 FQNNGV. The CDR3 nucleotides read TGTGCCAGCAGCTCCCAGGGGAACACTGAAGCTTTCTTT. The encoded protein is CASSSQGNTEAFF.

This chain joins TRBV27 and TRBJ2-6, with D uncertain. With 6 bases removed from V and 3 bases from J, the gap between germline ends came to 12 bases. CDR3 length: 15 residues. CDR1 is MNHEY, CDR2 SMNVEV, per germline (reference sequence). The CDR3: CASSRSTGGANVLTF. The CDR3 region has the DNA TGTGCCAGCAGCCGGAGCACTGGTGGGGCCAACGTCCTGACTTTC.

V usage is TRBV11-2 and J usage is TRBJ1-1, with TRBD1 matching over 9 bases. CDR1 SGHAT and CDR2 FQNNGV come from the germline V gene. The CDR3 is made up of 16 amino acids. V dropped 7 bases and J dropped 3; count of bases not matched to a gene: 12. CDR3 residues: CASTTTPGQGDTEAFF. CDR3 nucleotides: TGTGCCAGCACCACGACCCCGGGACAGGGCGACACTGAAGCTTTCTTT.

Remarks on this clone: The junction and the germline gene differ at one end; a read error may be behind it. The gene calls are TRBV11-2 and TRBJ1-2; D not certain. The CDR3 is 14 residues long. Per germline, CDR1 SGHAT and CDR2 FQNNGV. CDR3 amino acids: CASSSTRAWYDYTF. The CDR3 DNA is TGTGCCAGCAGCTCTACCCGGGCCTGGTATGACTACACCTTC.

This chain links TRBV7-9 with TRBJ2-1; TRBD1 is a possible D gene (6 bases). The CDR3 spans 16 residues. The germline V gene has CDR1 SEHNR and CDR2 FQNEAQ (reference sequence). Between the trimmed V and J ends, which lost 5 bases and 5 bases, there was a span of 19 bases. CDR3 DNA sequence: TGTGCCAGCAGCCGCCCGGACAGCAATCTTAACAATGAGCAGTTCTTC. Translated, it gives CASSRPDSNLNNEQFF.

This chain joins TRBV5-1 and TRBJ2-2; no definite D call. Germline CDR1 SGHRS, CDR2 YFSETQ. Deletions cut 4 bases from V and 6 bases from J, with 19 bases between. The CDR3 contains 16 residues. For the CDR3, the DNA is TGCGCCAGCAGCCCGCGGTTCGGCGATTCCGCCGGGGAGCTGTTTTTT. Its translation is CASSPRFGDSAGELFF. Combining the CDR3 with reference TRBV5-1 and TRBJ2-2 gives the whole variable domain KAGVTQTPRYLIKTRGQQVTLSCSPISGHRSVSWYQQTPGQGLQFLFEYFSETQRNKGNFPGRFSGRQFSNSRSEMNVSTLELGDSALYLCASSPRFGDSAGELFFGEGSRLTVL.

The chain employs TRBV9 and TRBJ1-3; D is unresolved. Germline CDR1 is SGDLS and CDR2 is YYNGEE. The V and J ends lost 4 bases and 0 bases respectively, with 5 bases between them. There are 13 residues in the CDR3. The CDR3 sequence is CASSPSSGNTIYF. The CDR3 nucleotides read TGTGCCAGCAGCCCGAGCTCTGGAAACACCATATATTTT. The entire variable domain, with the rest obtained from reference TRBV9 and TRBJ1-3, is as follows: DSGVTQTPKHLITATGQRVTLRCSPRSGDLSVYWYQQSLDQGLQFLIQYYNGEERAKGNILERFSAQQFPDLHSELNLSSLELGDSALYFCASSPSSGNTIYFGEGSWLTVV.

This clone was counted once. The CDR3 DNA follows: TGTGCCAGCTCACCCGGACAGGGCTCAGATACGCAGTATTTT. Translating it yields CASSPGQGSDTQYF. The gene calls are TRBV18 and TRBJ2-3, with 8 positions matching TRBD1. Germline CDR1 reads KGHSH; CDR2 reads LQKENI. The trim removed 3 bases at V and 4 bases at J, leaving 3 bases unmatched. This CDR3 region has 14 residues.

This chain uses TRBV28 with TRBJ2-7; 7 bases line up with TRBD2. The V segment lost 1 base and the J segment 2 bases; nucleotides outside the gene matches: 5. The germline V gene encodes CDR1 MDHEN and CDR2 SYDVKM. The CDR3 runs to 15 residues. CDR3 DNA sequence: TGTGCCAGCAGTTTATTACCGCGGGAGACCTACGAGCAGTACTTC. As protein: CASSLLPRETYEQYF. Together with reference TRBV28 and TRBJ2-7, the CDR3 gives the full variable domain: DVKVTQSSRYLVKRTGEKVFLECVQDMDHENMFWYRQDPGLGLRLIYFSYDVKMKEKGDIPEGYSVSREKKERFSLILESASTNQTSMYLCASSLLPRETYEQYFGPGTRLTVT.

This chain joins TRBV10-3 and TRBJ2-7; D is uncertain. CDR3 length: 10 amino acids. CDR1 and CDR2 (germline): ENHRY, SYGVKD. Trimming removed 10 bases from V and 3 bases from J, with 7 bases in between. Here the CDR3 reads CATADYEQYF. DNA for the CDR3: TGTGCCACCGCAGACTACGAGCAGTACTTC.

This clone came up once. The CDR3 sequence is CSVKGQGTDTGELFF. The CDR3 DNA reads TGCAGCGTTAAAGGACAGGGAACCGACACCGGGGAGCTGTTTTTT. This sequence joins TRBV29-1 and TRBJ2-2, with TRBD1 matching over 8 bases. This CDR3 has 15 amino acids. The germline gives CDR1 SQVTM, CDR2 ANQGSEA. The junction had 8 bases not matched to a gene; V was cut back by 5 bases and J by 3 bases.

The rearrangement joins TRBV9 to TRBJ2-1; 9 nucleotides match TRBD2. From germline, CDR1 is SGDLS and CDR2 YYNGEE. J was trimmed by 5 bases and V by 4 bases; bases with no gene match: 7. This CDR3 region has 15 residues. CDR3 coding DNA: TGTGCCAGCAGCCCTCCTAGCGGGATTAACAATGAGCAGTTCTTC. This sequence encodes CASSPPSGINNEQFF.

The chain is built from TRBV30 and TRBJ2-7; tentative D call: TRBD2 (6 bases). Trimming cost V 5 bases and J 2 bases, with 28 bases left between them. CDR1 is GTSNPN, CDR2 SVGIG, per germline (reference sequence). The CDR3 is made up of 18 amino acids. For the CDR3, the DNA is TGTGCCTGGGACCGGCGGCAGTCCATCCAGGCGGGGACCTACGAGCAGTACTTC. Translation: CAWDRRQSIQAGTYEQYF.

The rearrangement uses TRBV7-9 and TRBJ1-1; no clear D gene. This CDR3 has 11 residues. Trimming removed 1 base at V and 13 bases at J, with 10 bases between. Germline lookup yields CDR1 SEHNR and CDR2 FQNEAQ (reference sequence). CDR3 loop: CASSLGGRDFF. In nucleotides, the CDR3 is TGTGCCAGCAGCTTAGGTGGCCGGGATTTCTTT. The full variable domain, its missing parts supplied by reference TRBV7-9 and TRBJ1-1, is DTGVSQNPRHKITKRGQNVTFRCDPISEHNRLYWYRQTLGQGPEFLTYFQNEAQLEKSRLLSDRFSAERPKGSFSTLEIQRTEQGDSAMYLCASSLGGRDFFGQGTRLTVV.